This passage covers 12 T cell receptor beta chains from one sample sequenced in a study of blood T cell repertoires in COVID-19. The protocol was immunoSEQ multiplex PCR, while the TCRdb copy is restricted to in-frame clones and leaves out a portion. The table has 350,000 to 400,000 clones, roughly 91% seen once. The sequencing input was PBMCs or T cells enriched from blood (not recorded which). The receptors stem from a woman aged 18-30 years who had recovered from COVID-19.

This clone was seen a single time. CDR3 coding DNA: TGTGCCAGCAGCCAAATCTGGGGAGATACAAGAAACACCATATATTTT. Translation gives CASSQIWGDTRNTIYF. This rearrangement joins TRBV16 to TRBJ1-3; no firm D call. Trimming left V 2 bases short and J 5 bases short, with 16 bases between. The CDR3 loop spans 16 amino acids. The germline gives CDR1 KGHSY, CDR2 FQNENV.

This clone was found a few times. The chain links TRBV10-3 to TRBJ2-3; no firm D call. Germline assignment: CDR1 ENHRY and CDR2 SYGVKD. Trimming shortened V by 10 bases and J by 2 bases, and 16 bases separated the two germline ends. The CDR3 loop spans 14 amino acids. CDR3: CATVGASYTDTQYF. In nucleotides, the CDR3 is TGTGCCACTGTCGGAGCTTCTTACACAGATACGCAGTATTTT.

The genes are TRBV5-5 and TRBJ1-1, with D possibly matching TRBD1 (5 bases). This CDR3 comprises 12 residues. CDR1 and CDR2 from the germline V gene are SGHKS and YYEKEE (reference sequence). V lost 0 bases and J lost 7, with 7 bases in between. The CDR3 here is CASSLGRGEAFF. CDR3 nucleotide sequence: TGTGCCAGCAGCTTGGGGAGGGGTGAAGCTTTCTTT.

The rearrangement links TRBV5-5 to TRBJ1-3; 10 nucleotides line up with TRBD1. Germline CDR1 SGHKS, CDR2 YYEKEE (reference sequence). V lost 7 bases and J lost 0; bases outside the gene matches: 10. The CDR3 sequence is 17 residues long. The DNA of the CDR3 is TGTGCCAGCGACATTGTGGGACAGGGGCCCTCTGGAAACACCATATATTTT. It translates to CASDIVGQGPSGNTIYF.

The chain links TRBV12-5 to TRBJ1-2; 8 bases line up with TRBD1. The germline gives CDR1 LGHNT, CDR2 FRNRAP. Trimming at V came to 5 bases and at J to 7 bases, leaving 9 bases not matched to a gene. The CDR3 length is 14 residues. Here the CDR3 reads CASGPQTGDGGYTF. In DNA form, the CDR3 reads TGTGCTAGTGGTCCTCAGACAGGGGACGGTGGCTACACCTTC.

The chain employs TRBV6-6 and TRBJ1-5; TRBD1 matches at 9 bases. This CDR3 comprises 12 residues. Germline V lookup: CDR1 MNHNY, CDR2 SVGAGI (reference sequence). The junction had 5 bases not matched to a gene; V was cut back by 10 bases and J by 7 bases. CDR3 region: CATGTGYQPQHF. The DNA of the CDR3 is TGTGCCACCGGGACAGGGTACCAGCCCCAGCATTTT.

The chain carries TRBV29-1 and TRBJ2-3; D is perhaps TRBD2 (5 bases). V lost 4 bases and J lost 1, with 9 bases in between. The V gene's germline CDR1 is SQVTM and CDR2 ANQGSEA. The CDR3 sequence is 13 residues long. The CDR3 loop is CSVVRGGTDTQYF. The CDR3, as DNA: TGCAGCGTTGTACGGGGAGGCACAGATACGCAGTATTTT.

V and J are TRBV4-2 and TRBJ1-3; 8 bases map to TRBD1. The CDR3 consists of 14 residues. V was pared by 3 bases and J by 4 bases, with 2 bases of the junction left unmatched. Germline V gene sequence: CDR1 LGHNA, CDR2 YNFKEQ. The CDR3 sequence is CASSHRDRGNTIYF. DNA for the CDR3: TGTGCCAGCAGCCATCGGGACAGGGGAAACACCATATATTTT.

This clone was detected only once. In DNA, the CDR3 is TGTGCCAGCAGCCAGGACTTACAGGGCCGATATGGCTACACCTTC. Translated: CASSQDLQGRYGYTF. The V call is TRBV3-1 (or the pseudogene TRBV3-2), the J call TRBJ1-2, with D perhaps TRBD1 (6 bases). The CDR3 covers 15 residues. Germline V gene lookup returns CDR1 LGHDT and CDR2 YNNKEL (reference sequence). Trimming pared 3 bases from V and 5 bases from J, leaving 16 bases between.

This clone has only a few counts. This chain connects TRBV4-1 to TRBJ2-2; 9 nucleotides agree with TRBD2. The length of the CDR3 is 16 residues. CDR1 MGHRA and CDR2 YSYEKL come from the germline V gene. The J segment lost 5 bases and the V segment lost 5 bases, leaving 9 bases of the junction unmatched. DNA for the CDR3: TGCGCCAGCAGCGAAAGACTAGCGGACAGGACCGGGGAGCTGTTTTTT. Amino acids: CASSERLADRTGELFF.

This sequence joins TRBV6-4 and TRBJ2-2, with 15 bases aligning to TRBD2. Germline V gives CDR1 MRHNA, CDR2 SNTAGT. The CDR3 spans 17 residues. J was trimmed by 4 bases and V by 6 bases; bases with no gene match: 6. The CDR3 DNA reads as TGTGCCAGCAGAGGACTAGCGGGGGGGTTCGGCACCGGGGAGCTGTTTTTT. Translation: CASRGLAGGFGTGELFF.

The J gene is TRBJ1-1, the V gene TRBV23-1, with 9 positions matching TRBD1. TRBV23-1 qualifies as an ORF whose function is uncertain. The J segment lost 5 bases and the V segment lost 7 bases, leaving 5 bases of the junction unmatched. The CDR3 runs to 13 residues. CDR3 amino acids: CASMGQGGTEAFF. DNA for the CDR3: TGCGCCAGCATGGGACAGGGAGGGACTGAAGCTTTCTTT.